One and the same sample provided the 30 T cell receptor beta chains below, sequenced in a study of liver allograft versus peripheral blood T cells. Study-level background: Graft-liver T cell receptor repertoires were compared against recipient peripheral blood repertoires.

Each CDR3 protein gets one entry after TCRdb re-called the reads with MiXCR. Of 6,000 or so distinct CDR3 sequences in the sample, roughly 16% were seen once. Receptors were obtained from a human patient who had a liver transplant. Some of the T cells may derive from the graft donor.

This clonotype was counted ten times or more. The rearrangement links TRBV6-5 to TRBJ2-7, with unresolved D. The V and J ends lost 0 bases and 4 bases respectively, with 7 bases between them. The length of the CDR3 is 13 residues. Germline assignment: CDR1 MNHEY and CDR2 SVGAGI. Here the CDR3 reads CASSYSSRYEQYF. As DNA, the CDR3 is TGTGCCAGCAGTTACTCGAGCAGGTACGAGCAGTACTTC.

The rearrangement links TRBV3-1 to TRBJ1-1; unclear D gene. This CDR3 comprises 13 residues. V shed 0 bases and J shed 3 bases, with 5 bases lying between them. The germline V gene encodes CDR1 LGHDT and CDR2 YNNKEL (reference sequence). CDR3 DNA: TGTGCCAGCAGCCAAGAGGGGTACACTGAAGCTTTCTTT. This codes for CASSQEGYTEAFF.

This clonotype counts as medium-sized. In nucleotides, the CDR3 is TGTGCCACCAGTCCCGGGACAGGTGCCTACGAGCAGTACTTC. This gives the protein CATSPGTGAYEQYF. V gene TRBV24-1 combines with J gene TRBJ2-7; 8 nucleotides agree with TRBD1. Germline lookup yields CDR1 KGHDR and CDR2 SFDVKD. Trimming took 6 bases from V and 2 from J; bases not matched to a gene: 5. This CDR3 has 14 residues.

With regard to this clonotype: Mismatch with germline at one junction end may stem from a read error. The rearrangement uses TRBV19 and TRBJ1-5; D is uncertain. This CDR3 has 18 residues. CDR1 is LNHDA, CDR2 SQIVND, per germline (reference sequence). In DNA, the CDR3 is TGTGCCAGTAGTTTAGATCCTGGCGCCTCCTGGAACAATCAGCCCCAGCATTTT. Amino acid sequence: CASSLDPGASWNNQPQHF. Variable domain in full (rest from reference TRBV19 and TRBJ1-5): DGGITQSPKYLFRKEGQNVTLSCEQNLNHDAMYWYRQDPGQGLRLIYYSQIVNDFQKGDIAEGYSVSREKKESFPLTVTSAQKNPTAFYLCASSLDPGASWNNQPQHFGDGTRLSIL.

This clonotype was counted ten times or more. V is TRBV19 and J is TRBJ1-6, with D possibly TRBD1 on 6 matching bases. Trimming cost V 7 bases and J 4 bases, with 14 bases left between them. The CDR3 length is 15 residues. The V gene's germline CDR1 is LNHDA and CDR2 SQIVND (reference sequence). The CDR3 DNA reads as TGTGCCAGTAATGAATACAGGGCGTATAATTCACCCCTCCACTTT. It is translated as CASNEYRAYNSPLHF. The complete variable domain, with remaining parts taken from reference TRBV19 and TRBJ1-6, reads DGGITQSPKYLFRKEGQNVTLSCEQNLNHDAMYWYRQDPGQGLRLIYYSQIVNDFQKGDIAEGYSVSREKKESFPLTVTSAQKNPTAFYLCASNEYRAYNSPLHFGNGTRLTVT.

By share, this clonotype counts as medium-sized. The CDR3 spells CASSLLGNTEAFF. CDR3 coding DNA: TGTGCCAGCAGTTTGCTGGGGAACACTGAAGCTTTCTTT. The chain recombines TRBV28 with TRBJ1-1; D remains ambiguous. Germline assignment: CDR1 MDHEN and CDR2 SYDVKM. V was shortened by 3 bases and J by 1 base, with 6 bases between the two germline ends. The CDR3 runs 13 residues.

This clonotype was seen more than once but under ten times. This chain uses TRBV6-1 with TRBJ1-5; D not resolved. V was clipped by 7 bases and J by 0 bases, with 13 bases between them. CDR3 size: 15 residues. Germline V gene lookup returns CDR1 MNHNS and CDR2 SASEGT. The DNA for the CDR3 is TGTGCCAGCACAATGGAAGCCTATAGCAATCAGCCCCAGCATTTT. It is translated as CASTMEAYSNQPQHF.

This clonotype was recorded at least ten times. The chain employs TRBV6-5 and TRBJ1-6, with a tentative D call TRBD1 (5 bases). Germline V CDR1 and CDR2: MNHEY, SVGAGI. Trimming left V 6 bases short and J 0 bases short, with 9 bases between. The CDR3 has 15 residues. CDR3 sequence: CASRGTSSYNSPLHF. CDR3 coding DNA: TGTGCCAGCAGAGGGACGAGCTCCTATAATTCACCCCTCCACTTT.

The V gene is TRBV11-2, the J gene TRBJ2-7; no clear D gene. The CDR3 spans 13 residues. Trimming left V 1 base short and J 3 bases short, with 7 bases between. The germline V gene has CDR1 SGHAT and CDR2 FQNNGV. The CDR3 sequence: CASSLGQIYEQYF. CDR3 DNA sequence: TGTGCCAGCAGCTTAGGGCAGATCTACGAGCAGTACTTC.

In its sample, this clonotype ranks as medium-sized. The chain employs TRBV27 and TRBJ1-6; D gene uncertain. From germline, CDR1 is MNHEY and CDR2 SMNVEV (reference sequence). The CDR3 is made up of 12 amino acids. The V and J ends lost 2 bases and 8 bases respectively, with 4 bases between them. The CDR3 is CASSLPDSPLHF. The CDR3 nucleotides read TGTGCCAGCAGTTTACCAGATTCACCCCTCCACTTT.

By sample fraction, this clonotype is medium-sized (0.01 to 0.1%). The DNA of the CDR3 is TGTGCCAGTAGTTTCTTCGCACAGGGGGAAACGGATGGCTACACCTTC. Translating gives CASSFFAQGETDGYTF. The chain is built from TRBV19 and TRBJ1-2; TRBD1 agrees at 8 bases. J gave up 6 bases and V 5 bases, and 14 bases lay outside the gene matches. Germline V gene sequence: CDR1 LNHDA, CDR2 SQIVND (reference sequence). This CDR3 has 16 amino acids.

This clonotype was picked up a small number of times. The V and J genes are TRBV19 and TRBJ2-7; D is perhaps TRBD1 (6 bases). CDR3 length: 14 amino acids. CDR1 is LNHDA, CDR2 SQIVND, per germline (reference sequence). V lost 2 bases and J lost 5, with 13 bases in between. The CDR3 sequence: CASSIRQGTHEQYF. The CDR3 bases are TGTGCCAGTAGTATAAGGCAGGGGACCCACGAGCAGTACTTC.

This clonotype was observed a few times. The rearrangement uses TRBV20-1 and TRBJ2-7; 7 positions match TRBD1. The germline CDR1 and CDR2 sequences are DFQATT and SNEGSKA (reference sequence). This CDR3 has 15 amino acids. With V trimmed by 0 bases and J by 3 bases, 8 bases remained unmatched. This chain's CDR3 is CSARDRGTESYEQYF. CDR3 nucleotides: TGCAGTGCTAGAGATAGGGGGACAGAGAGCTACGAGCAGTACTTC.

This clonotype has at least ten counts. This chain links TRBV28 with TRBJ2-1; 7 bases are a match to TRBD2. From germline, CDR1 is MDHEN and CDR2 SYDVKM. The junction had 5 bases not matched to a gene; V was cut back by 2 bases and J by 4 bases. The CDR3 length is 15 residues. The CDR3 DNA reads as TGTGCCAGCAGTTTAGTGGGAGGGCCGTACAATGAGCAGTTCTTC. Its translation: CASSLVGGPYNEQFF.

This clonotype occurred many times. DNA for the CDR3: TGTGCCAGCAGTTTATCAGGCAACCGCAATCCCCTCCACTTT. Translated: CASSLSGNRNPLHF. V usage is TRBV27 and J usage is TRBJ1-6; D gene unclear. Germline V gene sequence: CDR1 MNHEY, CDR2 SMNVEV (reference sequence). V was cut by 0 bases and J by 13 bases, with 13 bases left in between. There are 14 residues in the CDR3.

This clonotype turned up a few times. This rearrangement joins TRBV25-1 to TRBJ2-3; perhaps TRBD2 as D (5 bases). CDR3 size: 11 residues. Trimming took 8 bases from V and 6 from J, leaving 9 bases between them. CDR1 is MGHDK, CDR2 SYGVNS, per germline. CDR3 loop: CASPRRDTQYF. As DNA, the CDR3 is TGTGCCAGCCCCCGGAGGGATACGCAGTATTTT.

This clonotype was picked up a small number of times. The CDR3, as DNA: TGTGCCAGCAGTTTTACGGGACGGAATTACGAGCAGTACTTC. Its translation: CASSFTGRNYEQYF. The rearrangement uses TRBV28 and TRBJ2-7, with D perhaps being TRBD1 or TRBD2 (5 bases each). Germline V gene data show CDR1 as MDHEN and CDR2 as SYDVKM. There are 14 residues in the CDR3. Trimming cost V 3 bases and J 4 bases, with 13 bases left between them.

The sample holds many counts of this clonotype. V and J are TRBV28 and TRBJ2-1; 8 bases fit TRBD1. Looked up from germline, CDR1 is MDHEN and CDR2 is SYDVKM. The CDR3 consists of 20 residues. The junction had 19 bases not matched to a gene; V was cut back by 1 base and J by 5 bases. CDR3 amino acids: CASSLYLGVPRQGADNEQFF. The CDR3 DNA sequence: TGTGCCAGCAGTTTATATCTAGGGGTGCCAAGGCAGGGGGCGGACAATGAGCAGTTCTTC.

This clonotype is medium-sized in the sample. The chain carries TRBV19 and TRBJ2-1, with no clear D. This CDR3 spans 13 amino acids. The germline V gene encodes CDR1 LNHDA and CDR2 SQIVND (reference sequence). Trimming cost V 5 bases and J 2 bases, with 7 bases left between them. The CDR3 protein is CASSDHTYNEQFF. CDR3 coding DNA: TGTGCCAGTAGTGACCATACCTACAATGAGCAGTTCTTC.

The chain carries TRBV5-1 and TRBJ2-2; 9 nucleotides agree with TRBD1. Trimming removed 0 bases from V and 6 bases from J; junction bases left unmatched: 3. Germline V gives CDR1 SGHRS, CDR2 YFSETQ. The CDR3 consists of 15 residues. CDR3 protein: CASSLGQGEAGELFF. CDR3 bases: TGCGCCAGCAGCTTGGGACAGGGGGAGGCCGGGGAGCTGTTTTTT.

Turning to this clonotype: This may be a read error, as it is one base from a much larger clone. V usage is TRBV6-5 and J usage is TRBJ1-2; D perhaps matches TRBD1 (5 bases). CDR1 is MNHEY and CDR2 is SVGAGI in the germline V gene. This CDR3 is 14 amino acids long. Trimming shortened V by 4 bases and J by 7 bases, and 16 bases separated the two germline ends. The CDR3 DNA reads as TGTGCCAGCAGTTTACGGGGACGGTCCGGTGGCTACACCTTC. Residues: CASSLRGRSGGYTF.

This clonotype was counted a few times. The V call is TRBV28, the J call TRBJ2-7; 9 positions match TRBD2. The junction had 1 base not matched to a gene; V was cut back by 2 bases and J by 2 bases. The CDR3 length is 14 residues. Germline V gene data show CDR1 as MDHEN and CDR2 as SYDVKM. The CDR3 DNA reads TGTGCCAGCAGTTTAGTAGCGGGGGCCTACGAGCAGTACTTC. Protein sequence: CASSLVAGAYEQYF. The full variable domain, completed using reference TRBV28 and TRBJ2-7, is DVKVTQSSRYLVKRTGEKVFLECVQDMDHENMFWYRQDPGLGLRLIYFSYDVKMKEKGDIPEGYSVSREKKERFSLILESASTNQTSMYLCASSLVAGAYEQYFGPGTRLTVT.

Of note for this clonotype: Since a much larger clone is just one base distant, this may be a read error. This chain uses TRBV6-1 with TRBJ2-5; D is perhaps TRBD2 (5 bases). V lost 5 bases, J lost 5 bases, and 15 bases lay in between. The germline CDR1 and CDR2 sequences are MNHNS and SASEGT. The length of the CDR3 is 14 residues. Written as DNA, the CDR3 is TGTGCCAGCAGTTTCTCGGGGTTTTTGGAGACCCAGTACTTC. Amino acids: CASSFSGFLETQYF.

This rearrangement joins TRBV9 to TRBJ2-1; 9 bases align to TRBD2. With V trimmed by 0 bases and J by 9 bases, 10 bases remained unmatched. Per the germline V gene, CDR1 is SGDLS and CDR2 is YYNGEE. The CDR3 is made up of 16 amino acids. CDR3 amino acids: CASSVGAGGVNREQFF. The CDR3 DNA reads TGTGCCAGCAGCGTAGGAGCGGGGGGCGTCAACCGTGAGCAGTTCTTC.

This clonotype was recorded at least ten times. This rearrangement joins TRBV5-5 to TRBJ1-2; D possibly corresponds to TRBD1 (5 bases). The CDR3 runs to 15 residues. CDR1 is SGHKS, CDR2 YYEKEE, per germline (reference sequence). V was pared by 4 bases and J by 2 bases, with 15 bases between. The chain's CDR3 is CASSPWDLRNYGYTF. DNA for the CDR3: TGTGCCAGCAGCCCATGGGACTTACGAAACTATGGCTACACCTTC.

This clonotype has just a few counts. The DNA of the CDR3 is TGCGCCAGCAGTGAGAGGACAGACCAAGAGACCCAGTACTTC. Residues: CASSERTDQETQYF. V and J are TRBV10-1 and TRBJ2-5, with D possibly TRBD1 on 6 matching bases. V was shortened by 2 bases and J by 0 bases, with 7 bases between the two germline ends. Germline CDR1 reads WNHNN; CDR2 reads SYGVQD (reference sequence). The CDR3 extends over 14 amino acids.

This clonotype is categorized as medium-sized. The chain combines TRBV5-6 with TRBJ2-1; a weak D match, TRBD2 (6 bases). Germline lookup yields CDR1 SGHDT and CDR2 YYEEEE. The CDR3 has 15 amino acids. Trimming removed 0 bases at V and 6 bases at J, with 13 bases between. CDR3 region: CASSLGVRAGNEQFF. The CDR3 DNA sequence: TGTGCCAGCAGCTTGGGGGTACGAGCGGGCAATGAGCAGTTCTTC.

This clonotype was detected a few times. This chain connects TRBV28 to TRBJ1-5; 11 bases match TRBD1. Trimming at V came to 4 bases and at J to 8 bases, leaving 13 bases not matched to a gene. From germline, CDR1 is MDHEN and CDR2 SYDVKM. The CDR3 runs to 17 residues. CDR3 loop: CASSSGQGAFYDEPQHF. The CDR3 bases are TGTGCCAGCAGTTCCGGACAGGGGGCCTTTTACGACGAGCCCCAGCATTTT.

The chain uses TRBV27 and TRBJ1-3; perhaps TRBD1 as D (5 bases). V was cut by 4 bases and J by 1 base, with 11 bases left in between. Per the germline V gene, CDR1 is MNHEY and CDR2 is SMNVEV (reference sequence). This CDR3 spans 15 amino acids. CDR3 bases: TGTGCCAGCAGTTCAAGGAGGGGATCTGGAAACACCATATATTTT. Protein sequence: CASSSRRGSGNTIYF.

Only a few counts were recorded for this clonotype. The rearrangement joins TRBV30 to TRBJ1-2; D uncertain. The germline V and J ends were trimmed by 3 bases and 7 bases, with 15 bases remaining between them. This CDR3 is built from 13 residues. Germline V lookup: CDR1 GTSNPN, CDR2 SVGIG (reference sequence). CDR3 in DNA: TGTGCCTGGAGGGCCACAACCGGTCTTGGCTACACCTTC. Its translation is CAWRATTGLGYTF.